What follows are 6 T cell receptor beta chains derived from one specimen sequenced in a study of cytomegalovirus exposure and HLA in healthy donors. Assay: immunoSEQ multiplex PCR; the TCRdb copy retains only in-frame clones and omits some. The data show approximately 270,000 clones, about 86% seen once. Sequenced material: PBMCs. The receptors stem from a woman under 30 in good health and CMV-seronegative.

The CDR3 is CAWSVRLGNQPQHF. The CDR3 coding sequence is TGTGCCTGGAGTGTCAGGTTAGGCAATCAGCCCCAGCATTTT. The gene calls are TRBV30 and TRBJ1-5; D not certain. Per the germline V gene, CDR1 is GTSNPN and CDR2 is SVGIG (reference sequence). Between the trimmed V and J ends, which lost 0 bases and 2 bases, there was a span of 8 bases. The CDR3 runs 14 residues.

The chain combines TRBV25-1 with TRBJ1-5; D possibly corresponds to TRBD1 (5 bases). Germline V gene data show CDR1 as MGHDK and CDR2 as SYGVNS. Trimming left V 3 bases short and J 7 bases short, with 10 bases between. This CDR3 has 13 amino acids. The CDR3 DNA reads as TGTGCCAGCAGTGAGGGGGGGGGACAGCCCCAGCATTTT. Translated, it gives CASSEGGGQPQHF.

V usage is TRBV30 and J usage is TRBJ2-5; TRBD2 aligns across 10 bases. Germline loops: CDR1 GTSNPN, CDR2 SVGIG (reference sequence). The CDR3 loop spans 15 amino acids. V was clipped by 0 bases and J by 5 bases; unmatched bases: 6. The CDR3 DNA follows: TGTGCCTGGAGTGTACAGCGGGGGGGAGCGGAGACCCAGTACTTC. Protein product: CAWSVQRGGAETQYF.

The chain carries TRBV28 and TRBJ2-5, with D perhaps TRBD2 (6 bases). CDR3 length: 14 amino acids. The germline V gene has CDR1 MDHEN and CDR2 SYDVKM. Trimming pared 6 bases from V and 7 bases from J, leaving 18 bases between. The CDR3 bases are TGTGCCAGCAGGGCTGTTGCGGGATTTGCGACCCAGTACTTC. It specifies CASRAVAGFATQYF.

The chain combines TRBV7-2 with TRBJ2-3; perhaps TRBD2 as D (6 bases). Germline values: CDR1 SGHTA, CDR2 FQGNSA. The CDR3 sequence is 15 residues long. Between the trimmed V and J ends, which lost 1 base and 0 bases, there was a span of 8 bases. CDR3 sequence (DNA): TGTGCCAGCAGCTTAGAACGGGGGAGCACAGATACGCAGTATTTT. This codes for CASSLERGSTDTQYF.

Remarks on this clone: Relative to the germline gene, one junction end is altered; a read error may explain this. V gene TRBV7-7 combines with J gene TRBJ1-4; 7 bases agree with TRBD1. The germline CDR1 and CDR2 sequences are SSHAT and FNYEAQ (reference sequence). The CDR3 extends over 13 amino acids. The CDR3 DNA reads TGTGCTAGCAGCCGGGACAGAAATGAAAAACTGTTTTTT. This encodes CASSRDRNEKLFF.